This TCR beta chain was retrieved from a study of TIL therapy for anti-PD-1-resistant metastatic lung cancer. Study-wide context: Several tumors were EGFR-mutant and two were ALK-rearranged.

Time point of the sample: pre-treatment sample, taken before nivolumab and TIL therapy. Pleural nodules or supraclavicular lymph nodes made up most of the excised metastases sampled. Tumor harvest preceded PD-1/PD-L1 blockade, followed by nivolumab treatment. Adults with stage 4 NSCLC were enrolled in a phase I trial. The libraries were made with immunoSEQ v3. Sequencing depth was 1.9 million or so read pairs for survey level, about 5-6.5 million for deep. Method: immunoSEQ multiplex PCR; TCRdb's copy keeps in-frame clones and lacks some. Of about 100,000 clones listed, about two thirds were seen once; the top ten hold roughly 9.7%. CDR1 and CDR2 from the germline V gene are SEHNR and FQNEAQ (reference sequence). The CDR3 covers 19 residues. Deletions cut 1 base from V and 2 bases from J, with 21 bases between.

The origin of this receptor is a person between 30 and 79 years old with non-small cell lung cancer. The sequencing used tumor tissue, collected at baseline. J is TRBJ1-5 and V is TRBV7-9; a weak D match, TRBD1 (5 bases). As DNA, the CDR3 is TGTGCCAGCAGCTTAGGAGGGACCCTCCTTCGGGGGGGCAATCAGCCCCAGCATTTT. It is translated as CASSLGGTLLRGGNQPQHF.